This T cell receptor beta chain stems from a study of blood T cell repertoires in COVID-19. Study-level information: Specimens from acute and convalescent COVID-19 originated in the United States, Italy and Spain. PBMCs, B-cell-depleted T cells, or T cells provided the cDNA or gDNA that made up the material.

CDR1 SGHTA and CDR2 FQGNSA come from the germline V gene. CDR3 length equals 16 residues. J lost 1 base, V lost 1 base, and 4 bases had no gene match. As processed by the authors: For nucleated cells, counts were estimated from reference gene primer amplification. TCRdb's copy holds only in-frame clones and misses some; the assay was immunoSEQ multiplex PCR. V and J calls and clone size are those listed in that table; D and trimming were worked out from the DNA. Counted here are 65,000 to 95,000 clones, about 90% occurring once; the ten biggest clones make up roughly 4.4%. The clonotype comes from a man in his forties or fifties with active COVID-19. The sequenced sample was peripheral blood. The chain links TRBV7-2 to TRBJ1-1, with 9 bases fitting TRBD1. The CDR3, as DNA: TGTGCCAGCAGCTTAGGTGGGACAGGGTCGAACACTGAAGCTTTCTTT. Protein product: CASSLGGTGSNTEAFF.